The 11 T cell receptor beta chains given below trace back to one sample, sequenced in a study of T cells in Graves' hyperthyroidism and ophthalmopathy. RNA transcripts provided the source from which TCR beta CDR3 regions were amplified. An initial round of RT-PCR targeting the TCR CDR3 relied on the HTBI primer set. Each CDR3 protein is one row after TCRdb ran MiXCR on the multiplex PCR reads. Of 350,000 to 500,000 distinct CDR3 sequences listed, 12% to 15% were seen once; the top ten hold roughly 4.8%. Specimen: blood. The origin of the receptors is a woman aged 18 to 35 with Graves' hyperthyroidism.

This clonotype turned up a few times. The chain recombines TRBV12-3 or TRBV12-4 with TRBJ1-2; tentatively, D is TRBD1 (5 bases). V dropped 8 bases and J dropped 8 bases, with 18 bases sitting between them. The CDR3 totals 13 residues. The CDR3 sequence: CASWSGPPHGYTF. CDR3 bases: TGTGCCAGCTGGTCGGGACCCCCTCACGGCTACACCTTC.

As DNA, the CDR3 is TGTGCCAGCAGCCTAGGTCCGGGGGGGGATCAGCCCCAGCATTTT. Encoded protein: CASSLGPGGDQPQHF. The V gene is TRBV7-8, the J gene TRBJ1-5, with D tentatively TRBD1 (5 bases). The V end was cut by 5 bases, the J end by 5 bases, with 16 bases between. Germline assignment: CDR1 SGHVS and CDR2 FQNEAQ. The CDR3 extends over 15 amino acids.

The chain joins TRBV20-1 to TRBJ2-2; the D gene could be TRBD1 or TRBD2 (5 bases each). This CDR3 is built from 17 residues. Germline V gives CDR1 DFQATT, CDR2 SNEGSKA (reference sequence). V lost 5 bases, J lost 1 base, and 20 bases lay in between. The DNA of the CDR3 is TGCAGTGCTTCCCTGTGGACCGGGACCCTGAACACCGGGGAGCTGTTTTTT. It yields the protein CSASLWTGTLNTGELFF.

This clonotype came up many times. The chain is built from TRBV12-5 and TRBJ2-1; 12 bases match TRBD2. CDR1 is LGHNT, CDR2 FRNRAP, per germline. The CDR3 sequence is 15 residues long. The junction had 5 bases not matched to a gene; V was cut back by 7 bases and J by 4 bases. Here the CDR3 DNA reads TGTGCTAGTGCTCTCGGACTAGCGGGGTACAATGAGCAGTTCTTC. Translating gives CASALGLAGYNEQFF.

The V gene is TRBV28, the J gene TRBJ2-5, with D unclear. The CDR3 is 14 amino acids. Trimming stripped 3 bases from V and 2 bases from J, with 10 bases between. Germline V gene lookup returns CDR1 MDHEN and CDR2 SYDVKM. The CDR3 DNA reads TGTGCCAGCAGTTTGGTGGCTACACAAGAGACCCAGTACTTC. Protein: CASSLVATQETQYF.

This clonotype appeared a few times. This rearrangement joins TRBV6-2 or TRBV6-3 to TRBJ2-1, with TRBD2 matching 7 bases. The CDR3 runs to 20 residues. J gave up 4 bases and V 8 bases, and 26 bases lay outside the gene matches. CDR1 and CDR2 (germline): MNHEY, SVGEGT. The CDR3 spells CASSPDRMGLTILRYNEQFF. CDR3 bases: TGTGCCAGCTCACCCGATCGTATGGGACTAACCATACTAAGATACAATGAGCAGTTCTTC.

This clonotype was found a few times. This sequence joins TRBV5-1 and TRBJ2-2; 7 bases fit TRBD2. Germline trimming cut 1 base from V and 7 bases from J; bases unmatched to any gene: 7. The CDR3 loop spans 15 amino acids. Germline assignment: CDR1 SGHRS and CDR2 YFSETQ. The CDR3: CASSLNGRGVGELFF. The CDR3 DNA is TGCGCCAGCAGCTTGAATGGACGGGGGGTCGGGGAGCTGTTTTTT.

This clonotype was detected only a few times. The chain has TRBV27 and TRBJ1-5; no clear D. With 2 bases removed from V and 0 bases from J, the gap between germline ends came to 8 bases. CDR1 MNHEY and CDR2 SMNVEV come from the germline V gene (reference sequence). The CDR3 extends over 15 amino acids. CDR3 DNA: TGTGCCAGCAGTTTAACCCTAAATAGCAATCAGCCCCAGCATTTT. This gives the protein CASSLTLNSNQPQHF.

This clonotype appeared many times. The chain employs TRBV7-2 and TRBJ2-7, with 10 bases matching TRBD2. The CDR3 has 19 residues. CDR1 SGHTA and CDR2 FQGNSA come from the germline V gene. V was clipped by 5 bases and J by 0 bases; unmatched bases: 16. CDR3 sequence (DNA): TGTGCCAGCAGCCTAGGGGCCGCTGGTCCTAGCGGGAGCTCCTACGAGCAGTACTTC. This encodes CASSLGAAGPSGSSYEQYF.

This clonotype was seen a few times. The chain carries TRBV7-2 and TRBJ2-7; 14 bases agree with TRBD2. With 3 bases clipped from V and 2 bases from J, the junction kept 6 bases outside the gene matches. CDR1 is SGHTA and CDR2 is FQGNSA in the germline V gene. The CDR3 covers 17 residues. The CDR3 coding sequence is TGTGCCAGCAGCTTGGGGGGACTAGCGGGAGACACCTACGAGCAGTACTTC. Translated: CASSLGGLAGDTYEQYF. Supplemented by reference TRBV7-2 and TRBJ2-7, the full variable domain reads GAGVSQSPSNKVTEKGKDVELRCDPISGHTALYWYRQSLGQGLEFLIYFQGNSAPDKSGLPSDRFSAERTGGSVSTLTIQRTQQEDSAVYLCASSLGGLAGDTYEQYFGPGTRLTVT.

In this sample, this clonotype turned up many times. The chain carries TRBV6-1 and TRBJ2-3; TRBD2 is a possible D gene (6 bases). This CDR3 is 14 amino acids long. V was clipped by 6 bases and J by 4 bases, with 14 bases between them. The germline gives CDR1 MNHNS, CDR2 SASEGT. In DNA form, the CDR3 reads TGTGCCAGCAGCGGCCGGCGGGGAGCAGATACGCAGTATTTT. It translates to CASSGRRGADTQYF.